The entry that follows covers one TCR beta chain sequence. What this receptor recognizes is not known. Base-call qualities are not available, and no considerably larger clone is one nucleotide away. Between the V and J ends, shortened by 4 bases and 3 bases respectively, the junction contains 6 bases. The CDR3 spans 12 residues, from the cysteine through the phenylalanine. Of the read, only the CDR3 DNA is kept; its 36 bases are in frame from base 1. The germline V gene gives CDR1 as SNHLY and CDR2 as FYNNEI. Receptor amplification or capture employed the immunoSEQ multiplex PCR assay. For the multiplex PCR, a mixture combining 60 forward primers for TCR Vbeta segments and 13 reverse primers for TCR Jbeta segments was used. A multiplex PCR assay on genomic DNA amplified the CDR3 region of rearranged TCR beta genes. The Illumina HiSeq System was used to sequence the amplified TCR beta libraries as 87-base-pair reads. Per the authors' processing: A later analysis counted about 80 million unique TCR beta chains across the 650 to 800 repertoires, and around 9.9 million of these chains were shared by at least two donors. Raw reads were error-corrected and collapsed into unique sequences by a nearest-neighbor algorithm in which closely related sequences were merged to remove PCR and sequencing errors. Alignment of CDR3 sequences to IMGT reference sequences was used to assign V, D and J gene segments. For a sequence to be retained, a match of at least six nucleotides to both a V gene segment and a J gene segment was required. A rearrangement was called productive if the CDR3 had no stop codons and remained in frame with V and J, and every other rearrangement was called non-productive. Following IMGT convention, CDR3 was defined as the stretch from the second conserved V-encoded cysteine to the conserved J-encoded phenylalanine. The earlier analysis of about 530 of the donors excluded any sequence lacking an unambiguous match to a single V gene segment. In an earlier analysis of about 590 of the donors, a V segment was called functional when productive rearrangements were above 56.7%, and segregating when the standard deviation between donors exceeded 5%. To diagnose cytomegalovirus status from the catalog of TCR beta chain sequences, a statistical classification framework was built. In a later analysis, TCR nucleotide sequences were compared against IMGT/GENE-DB human TR gene sequences so that V and J genes could be assigned. Using the TCRdist pipeline, a later analysis assigned CDR3 sequences along with most-parsimonious VDJ recombination scenarios. A later analysis defined each TCR beta chain by its CDR3 amino acid sequence plus V-gene family, and excluded reads lacking a unique V-gene family. A later analysis removed 550 to 700 highly shared, low-generation-probability nucleotide sequences to deal with suspected cross-contamination and a sequencing artifact. A later analysis calculated a clonal expansion index for each public chain from normalized within-repertoire ranks of inferred template counts. In a later analysis, generation probabilities were computed with a VDJ recombination model fitted to out-of-frame rearrangements, and the resulting probabilities were checked against IGoR. A later analysis scored TCR-TCR, TCR-HLA and TCR-CMV co-occurrence with hypergeometric tests, applying a repertoire-size bias correction to TCR pairs. In a later analysis, false discovery rates were estimated by permuting HLA or CMV assignments 20 times. In a later analysis, co-occurring TCRs were grouped with DBSCAN, and TCRdist sequence similarity was added when clustering was performed within HLA-allele-positive subsets. Co-occurrence clustering excluded repertoires with fewer than 30,000 or more than 120,000 public chains, plus five with anomalous nucleotide sharing. Not all clones reach the TCRdb copy of this immuneACCESS table, which keeps in-frame sequences only. Checked studies attribute under half of the gap to unresolved V genes and leave the rest unexplained. The V and J calls and clone size are taken from that table; D and trimming were inferred from the DNA. The sample table lists fewer than 80,000 clones, 70% to 80% of them with a count of one. The ten largest make up over 2.5% of the sample.

This entry is derived from a study of cytomegalovirus exposure and HLA in healthy donors (dated 2017 in TCRdb). Regarding the complete study: An earlier analysis of fewer than 750 of the donors reported approximately 280 Gb of sequence data and 90 million to 120 million unique TCR beta sequences obtained from some 170 million T cells. Roughly 300 gigabases of sequencing data and about 92 million unique TCR sequences made up an early release that covered roughly 670 HLA-typed donors. Among the roughly 390 genotyped donors, approximately 77% belonged to the genetic ancestry cluster associated with self-reported Caucasian donors. The study aimed to test whether cataloging public T cell receptors could reveal signatures of past pathogen exposure. The T cell repertoires of 666 subjects were profiled by immunosequencing and related to cytomegalovirus serostatus. Along with the 666-subject first cohort, a separate validation cohort of about 110 different subjects was used. To predict cytomegalovirus infection status, the study combined high-throughput TCR immunosequencing, statistical association of individual TCRs with disease status, and machine learning. In a later analysis, previously published TCR beta repertoires from more than 500 donors were re-analyzed and high-resolution HLA genotyping was added so that TCR occurrence patterns could be studied. Rather than drawing on any new phenotypic data, the later analysis identified candidate immune exposures from TCR beta sequences and the way those sequences occurred across donors. An earlier analysis of several hundred of the donors used high-throughput TCR beta sequencing to judge whether each TCR beta V gene segment behaved as functional or pseudogenic. Donor age, sex, ethnicity and CMV serostatus were collected together with the repertoire data. In a later genetic analysis, genome-wide SNP genotypes for about 55% of the roughly 700 donors were used, and that subset was treated as a discovery cohort. Every repertoire in the discovery cohort had been generated on one and the same sequencing platform. HLA typing covered class I and class II loci at four-digit resolution. The number of donors typed differed by locus, with roughly 620-630 for A, B, C, DRB1 and DQB1, roughly 520 for DQA1, nearly 610 for DPA1, and 400 to 490 for DPB1. About 5 DR-DQ haplotypes were handled as single units for association and clustering, since linkage in the cohort was strong. Among about 390 genotyped donors of the cohort, an average of roughly 240,000 unique TCR beta nucleotide sequences were sequenced per donor, roughly 18% of them non-productive. Overall study results and their limits: The only immune exposure information available for the cohort was CMV serostatus. Three of the identified cytomegalovirus-associated TCR beta chains were confirmed in vitro to be specific for cytomegalovirus antigens. Strong co-occurrence of HLA alleles, especially DR and DQ, made assigning TCR associations to individual alleles difficult. Because some donors lacked HLA typing at each locus, the association tests relied only on the typed subset. In a later analysis, TCR association rates were found to vary across HLA loci, with the most associated TCRs seen for DRB1 alleles and the fewest for HLA-C alleles. Several of the top co-occurrence clusters appeared to be linked to parvovirus B19, influenza, CMV and Epstein-Barr virus, according to a later analysis. The cohort was sequenced for TCR beta chains only, and without alpha or paired-chain data the features that could be detected were limited. A total of 164 TCR beta chains were listed by the study as associated with cytomegalovirus. According to a later genetic analysis, donors in an Asian-associated ancestry cluster had fewer N-insertions in productive TCRs than the approximately 650-donor mean. A later genetic analysis associated a missense DCLRE1C variant with V-gene and J-gene trimming of TCR beta chains, and an independent cohort replicated the association. The presence/absence analyses assumed that sequencing depth was roughly uniform across donors, and that assumption may not be true. Correlated functional status among segregating V segments might reflect linkage disequilibrium, but an unknown experimental factor could not be ruled out. At a false discovery rate of 0.05, a later analysis linked 15,000 to 20,000 TCR beta sequences to specific HLA alleles. The sequencing pipeline was judged likely to have produced a cluster of highly shared sequence variants as a technical artifact. Because counts were too low, some 17 rarely observed V segments, including chromosome 9 orphons, were excluded from the earlier analysis of 587 of the donors. While some public TCRs were present in many individuals, most TCR sequences turned up only very rarely across donors. The classifier was reported to diagnose cytomegalovirus status with high specificity and sensitivity in both the original cohort and the validation cohort. Most CMV-associated TCR beta chains appeared to be HLA-restricted in a later analysis, and the HLA associations seemed to be driven largely by CMV exposure. A further reported finding was that TCR beta sequences accurately predicted the HLA-A and HLA-B alleles for most subjects in the first cohort. The authors suggested that the approach could potentially be extended to other disease states and immunological phenotypes. A later analysis found that HLA-associated TCR beta chains were more clonally expanded and had lower generation probabilities than equally common non-associated chains. An earlier analysis of several hundred of the donors showed that most TCR beta V segments appeared in productive rearrangements either about 90% or about 30% of the time, which broadly matched IMGT annotations. Some IMGT-functional V segments, including TRBV6-2 and TRBV6-3, could not be told apart with the 87-base-pair reads, so those segments were excluded.

The cohort consisted of 600 to 750 healthy bone marrow donors. At the time of sampling, all cohort members were nominally healthy, though unrecorded immune exposures were likely present. The donor tested CMV seronegative, placing the donor among the 300 to 450 seronegative members of the cohort. A peripheral blood sample was collected from each donor, and TCR beta sequencing was performed on peripheral blood mononuclear cells. Genomic DNA was extracted from the blood cell samples with the Qiagen DNeasy Blood Extraction Kit. The source is a young man in good health and CMV-seronegative. Material: PBMCs. The sequence joins TRBV2 to TRBJ2-5, with the identity of the D gene unclear. The CDR3 region: CASSAQKETQYF. In nucleotides, the sequence is TGTGCCAGCAGTGCCCAGAAAGAGACCCAGTACTTC.